These 11 T cell receptor beta chains came from one sample sequenced in a study of brain metastases from non-small cell lung cancer. Repertoires were generated with immunoSEQ multiplex PCR, while TCRdb's copy carries only in-frame clones and drops some. This sample yields roughly 3,200 clones, of which 81% are seen a single time; around a tenth belongs to the top ten. Source material: tissue from a brain metastasis. The receptors derive from a donor at least 40 years old with non-small cell lung cancer.

This clone was counted a few times. DNA of the CDR3: TGTGCCAGCAGTTACCCGAAGGGACAGCTTAGCAATCAGCCCCAGCATTTT. It yields the protein CASSYPKGQLSNQPQHF. The chain has TRBV6-2 or TRBV6-3 and TRBJ1-5, with 7 nucleotides matching TRBD1. Germline CDR1 MNHEY, CDR2 SVGEGT. The CDR3 extends over 17 amino acids. The junction had 7 bases not matched to a gene; V was cut back by 2 bases and J by 0 bases.

The rearrangement uses TRBV7-3 and TRBJ2-1; TRBD2 matches at 7 bases. The germline CDR1 and CDR2 sequences are SGHTA and FQGTGA. This CDR3 contains 16 residues. V was pared by 1 base and J by 0 bases, with 3 bases of the junction left unmatched. Here the CDR3 reads CASSLRGGSSYNEQFF. In nucleotides, the CDR3 is TGTGCCAGCAGCTTAAGGGGCGGGAGCTCCTACAATGAGCAGTTCTTC.

A word on this clone: The germline gene is not matched at one end of the junction; a read error may be the cause. V is TRBV5-8 and J is TRBJ1-5; D may be TRBD1 (5 bases). This CDR3 contains 15 residues. Germline CDR1 reads SGHTS; CDR2 reads YDEGEE. Written as DNA, the CDR3 is TGTGCCAACAGCTTGGATTACAGGAACAATCAGCCCCAGCATTTT. Its translation is CANSLDYRNNQPQHF.

This chain connects TRBV27 to TRBJ2-2; D not resolved. CDR3 length: 13 residues. Looked up from germline, CDR1 is MNHEY and CDR2 is SMNVEV (reference sequence). Trimming cost V 0 bases and J 1 base, with 0 bases left between them. The CDR3 loop is CASSLSNTGELFF. CDR3 DNA: TGTGCCAGCAGTTTATCGAACACCGGGGAGCTGTTTTTT.

The gene calls are TRBV7-6 and TRBJ2-7; 9 nucleotides agree with TRBD2. The CDR3 is 16 amino acids. CDR1 and CDR2 from the germline V gene are SGHVS and FNYEAQ. The V segment lost 7 bases and the J segment 0 bases; nucleotides outside the gene matches: 10. The CDR3 protein is CASTPVAGGVSYEQYF. The CDR3 region has the DNA TGTGCCAGCACCCCTGTTGCGGGAGGGGTCTCCTACGAGCAGTACTTC.

To note about this clone: An end of the junction does not agree with germline; a read error may underlie this. This sample also contains other DNA sequences that code for the same CDR3. The chain has TRBV6-5 and TRBJ1-2; tentatively, D is TRBD1 (5 bases). This CDR3 has 15 residues. Per the germline V gene, CDR1 is MNHEY and CDR2 is SVGAGI. The CDR3 nucleotides read TGTGCCAGCACCTACGAGGGGTTCGGGATCTATGGCTATACCTTC. It translates to CASTYEGFGIYGYTF.

The chain recombines TRBV5-4 with TRBJ1-3; tentative D call: TRBD1 (6 bases). The CDR3 contains 17 residues. The germline gives CDR1 SGHNT, CDR2 YYREEE (reference sequence). The V end lost 0 bases, the J end lost 0 bases, and 13 bases lay between the germline ends. The DNA for the CDR3 is TGTGCCAGCAGCTTGGCCGGGGGGGGCGACTCTGGAAACACCATATATTTT. Amino acids: CASSLAGGGDSGNTIYF.

This rearrangement joins TRBV11-2 to TRBJ2-3; D is uncertain. Germline V gives CDR1 SGHAT, CDR2 FQNNGV. This CDR3 comprises 11 residues. Trimming pared 2 bases from V and 3 bases from J, leaving 0 bases between. This chain's CDR3 is CASSLTDTQYF. The CDR3 nucleotides read TGTGCCAGCAGCTTAACAGATACGCAGTATTTT.

The J gene is TRBJ2-7, the V gene TRBV13; TRBD2 might be the D (6 bases). The CDR3 is 13 amino acids. Trimming removed 3 bases from V and 0 bases from J, with 6 bases in between. Germline V gives CDR1 PRHDT, CDR2 FYEKMQ (reference sequence). In nucleotides, the CDR3 is TGTGCCAGCAGCTTGCGGGGCTCCTACGAGCAGTACTTC. Its protein product is CASSLRGSYEQYF.

CDR3 nucleotides: TGTGCCAGCAGTTTAGGCAACAGGTCCACAGATACGCAGTATTTT. Translation: CASSLGNRSTDTQYF. The chain joins TRBV27 to TRBJ2-3; possibly TRBD1 for D (5 bases). The ends were cut back, 2 bases at V and 2 bases at J, with 11 bases in the middle. CDR3 length: 15 amino acids. Germline V gives CDR1 MNHEY, CDR2 SMNVEV (reference sequence).

In regard to this clone: A read error may explain this, as a much larger clone is one base away. The chain combines TRBV6-1 with TRBJ2-1, with D hard to call. The CDR3 runs 16 residues. V was clipped by 4 bases and J by 0 bases, with 13 bases between them. CDR1 MNHNS and CDR2 SASEGT come from the germline V gene. CDR3 nucleotides: TGTGCCAGCAGTGGGGAACACATGGGCTCCTACAATGAGCAGTTCTTC. This translates into CASSGEHMGSYNEQFF.